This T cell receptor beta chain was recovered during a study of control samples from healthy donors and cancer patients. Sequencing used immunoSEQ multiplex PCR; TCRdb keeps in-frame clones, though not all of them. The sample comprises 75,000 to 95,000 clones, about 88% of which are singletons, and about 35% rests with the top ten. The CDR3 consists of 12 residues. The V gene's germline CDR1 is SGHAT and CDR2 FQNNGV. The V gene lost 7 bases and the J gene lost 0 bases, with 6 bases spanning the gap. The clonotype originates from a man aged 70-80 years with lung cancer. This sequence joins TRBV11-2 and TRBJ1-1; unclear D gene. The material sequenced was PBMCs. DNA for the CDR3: TGTGCCAGCAACCTTATGAACACTGAAGCTTTCTTT. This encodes CASNLMNTEAFF. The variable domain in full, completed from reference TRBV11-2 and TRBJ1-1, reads EAGVAQSPRYKIIEKRQSVAFWCNPISGHATLYWYQQILGQGPKLLIQFQNNGVVDDSQLPKDRFSAERLKGVDSTLKIQPAKLEDSAVYLCASNLMNTEAFFGQGTRLTVV.